This T cell receptor beta chain was sequenced for a study of shared clonotypes between healthy human individuals. General study points: Some clonotypes were shared by all four sorted-subset donors, while others were not shared. The non-shared ones had lower generation probabilities than the shared ones.

The repertoire was sequenced with immunoSEQ multiplex PCR; TCRdb's copy has only in-frame clones and lacks some. The sample shows about 680,000 clones, around 90% of them seen only once. As defined, naive CD8 cells were CD45RO-negative and positively selected for CCR7, with terminally differentiated effector memory CD45RA+ cells excluded. The CDR3 consists of 12 residues. CDR1 MGHDK and CDR2 SYGVNS come from the germline V gene. V lost 6 bases and J 7 bases, leaving 13 bases between the germline ends. For this clone: The antigen is undetermined.

The sequence derives from a man between 25 and 39 years old in good health. Sequencing was done on a sample of naive CD8+ T cells sorted from blood. The chain couples TRBV25-1 to TRBJ2-7, with a tentative D call TRBD2 (5 bases). The CDR3 loop reads CASSPGFREQYF. The DNA for the CDR3 is TGTGCCAGCAGCCCGGGGTTTAGGGAGCAGTACTTC.